The rows below give T cell receptor beta chains drawn from one sample of a study of shared clonotypes between healthy human individuals. Generated by immunoSEQ multiplex PCR, the TCRdb table keeps only in-frame clones and is missing some. The sample lists over 2 million clones, about 90% seen once, with about 0.41% in the top ten. The sequenced sample consisted of naive CD4+ T cells from PBMCs. These TCRs come from a man aged 18 to 35 in good health. Some clones in this sample may be carry-over from other donors' samples. Both conserved end residues are part of each CDR3. A D gene is named only where the DNA matches it firmly. Clone size is shown for a subset of rows, as once, few, many or a class of expanded clone.

>TRBJ2-1|NA|TRBV2|NA
CASSEARSVDEQFF
TGTGCCAGCAGTGAAGCTAGATCAGTTGATGAGCAGTTCTTC
>TRBJ1-6|NA|TRBV28|NA
CASNAPRRVESPLHF
TGTGCCAGCAACGCCCCCAGGCGGGTCGAGTCACCCCTCCACTTT
>TRBJ1-3|NA|TRBV30|TRBD1
CAWSVDRTGISGNTIYF
TGTGCCTGGAGTGTTGATAGGACAGGGATCTCTGGAAACACCATATATTTT
>TRBJ2-6|NA|TRBV28|NA
CASSLAGSAGANVLTF
TGTGCCAGCAGTTTAGCCGGGTCGGCAGGGGCCAACGTCCTGACTTTC
>TRBJ2-2|NA|TRBV6-4|TRBD2
CASSGGSGRGGTGELFF
TGTGCCAGCAGTGGGGGGAGCGGGAGGGGAGGGACCGGGGAGCTGTTTTTT
>TRBJ2-3|NA|TRBV28|NA
CVSRAPHGSQYF
TGTGTCAGCCGGGCCCCTCACGGCTCGCAGTATTTT
>TRBJ2-2|NA|TRBV14|TRBD2
CASSPNRTRYRELFF
TGTGCCAGCAGCCCAAACAGGACTAGGTACCGGGAGCTGTTTTTT
>TRBJ1-3|NA|TRBV4-2|NA
CASSPKGVSSGNTIYF
TGTGCCAGCAGCCCCAAAGGGGTCAGTTCTGGAAACACCATATATTTT
>TRBJ2-2|NA|TRBV21-1|NA
CASSIHDRRELFF
TGTGCCAGCAGCATTCACGACAGGCGGGAGCTGTTTTTT
>TRBJ2-3|NA|TRBV18|NA
CASSTGGGGTDTQYF
TGTGCCAGCTCAACCGGAGGTGGAGGCACAGATACGCAGTATTTT
>TRBJ1-2|NA|TRBV27|NA
CASSFGANYGYTF
TGTGCCAGCAGTTTCGGAGCTAACTATGGCTACACCTTC
>TRBJ2-7|NA|TRBV5-4|NA
CASSLAPGGAYEQYF
TGTGCCAGCAGCTTGGCCCCAGGAGGTGCCTACGAGCAGTACTTC
>TRBJ1-3|NA|TRBV5-6|NA
CASSYQTRDPNRGTIYF
TGTGCCAGCAGTTATCAGACCCGGGACCCAAATCGGGGCACCATATATTTT
>TRBJ1-1|NA|TRBV7-3|NA
CASSLGAGVDEAFF
TGTGCCAGCAGCTTAGGGGCAGGGGTAGATGAAGCTTTCTTT
>TRBJ2-7|NA|TRBV4-3|NA
CASSQDLGEKQYF
TGCGCCAGCAGCCAAGATCTGGGGGAGAAGCAGTACTTC
>TRBJ2-1|NA|TRBV5-5|TRBD2
CASSSRLAGEGEQFF
TGTGCCAGCAGCTCGAGACTAGCGGGAGAGGGTGAGCAGTTCTTC
>TRBJ2-5|once|TRBV7-6|NA
CASDIGETQYF
TGTGCCAGCGATATCGGGGAGACCCAGTACTTC
>TRBJ1-4|NA|TRBV11-2|TRBD1
CASSLPPGSGGLFF
TGTGCCAGCAGCCTACCTCCGGGATCAGGGGGACTGTTTTTT
>TRBJ1-4|NA|TRBV9|NA
CASSVAGRGSTNEKLFF
TGTGCCAGCAGCGTAGCCGGCAGGGGTTCAACTAATGAAAAACTGTTTTTT
>TRBJ2-1|NA|TRBV25-1|NA
CASSRFGDEQFF
TGTGCCAGCAGCCGGTTCGGCGATGAGCAGTTCTTC
>TRBJ2-7|NA|TRBV19|TRBD2
CASSMLAGGSYEQYF
TGTGCCAGTAGTATGTTAGCGGGAGGGTCCTACGAGCAGTACTTC
>TRBJ2-7|NA|TRBV25-1|NA
CASSEYEWQTYQQYF
TGTGCCAGCAGTGAATATGAATGGCAGACCTACCAGCAGTACTTC
>TRBJ2-1|NA|TRBV21-1|NA
CASSKLRLAGDNNEQFF
TGTGCCAGCAGCAAATTGAGACTAGCGGGAGATAACAATGAGCAGTTCTTC
>TRBJ2-1|NA|TRBV5-6|TRBD2
CASIPLTSGNNEQFF
TGTGCCAGCATCCCCCTAACTAGCGGAAACAATGAGCAGTTCTTC
>TRBJ1-4|NA|TRBV7-8|NA
CASTPRGINGNEKLFF
TGTGCCAGCACCCCCAGGGGCATAAACGGGAATGAAAAACTGTTTTTT
>TRBJ1-1|NA|TRBV6-5|NA
CASSRGPTEAFF
TGTGCCAGCAGTCGCGGCCCCACTGAAGCTTTCTTT
>TRBJ1-2|NA|TRBV2|NA
CASNQGLANYGYTF
TGTGCCAGCAATCAGGGGCTAGCTAACTATGGCTACACCTTC
>TRBJ2-2|NA|TRBV27|NA
CASSAFSGLPMTGELFF
TGTGCCAGCAGCGCGTTCTCGGGACTCCCTATGACCGGGGAGCTGTTTTTT
>TRBJ1-5|NA|TRBV19|NA
CASTQPGLSNQPQHF
TGTGCCAGTACCCAACCTGGGTTAAGCAATCAGCCCCAGCATTTT
>TRBJ1-1|NA|TRBV11-2|NA
CASSFVKRVQGLVTEAFF
TGTGCCAGCAGCTTCGTGAAGCGGGTTCAGGGTTTGGTGACTGAAGCTTTCTTT
>TRBJ2-7|NA|TRBV28|TRBD1
CASARGFGGGNYEQYF
TGTGCCAGCGCCAGGGGGTTCGGTGGCGGTAACTACGAGCAGTACTTC
>TRBJ2-4|NA|TRBV5-1|NA
CASSPGENIQYF
TGCGCCAGCAGCCCAGGGGAGAACATTCAGTACTTC
>TRBJ1-1|NA|TRBV19|NA
CASSVPGPTSEAFF
TGTGCCAGTAGTGTTCCGGGGCCAACAAGTGAAGCTTTCTTT
>TRBJ2-6|NA|TRBV7-2|NA
CASSPGAYGANVLTF
TGTGCCAGCAGCCCGGGGGCGTACGGGGCCAACGTCCTGACTTTC
>TRBJ2-1|NA|TRBV7-9|TRBD2
CASSPPGLAGVPDEQFF
TGTGCCAGCAGCCCCCCGGGGCTAGCGGGAGTGCCGGATGAGCAGTTCTTC
>TRBJ2-7|NA|TRBV4-2|TRBD2
CASGGTVTSGGISYEQYF
TGTGCCAGCGGCGGGACGGTGACTAGCGGGGGGATTTCCTACGAGCAGTACTTC
>TRBJ2-1|once|TRBV9|NA
CASSVGYTLVGNEQFF
TGTGCCAGCAGCGTAGGATATACCCTCGTGGGGAATGAGCAGTTCTTC
>TRBJ2-3|NA|TRBV9|NA
CASSFLGDVGTDTQYF
TGTGCCAGCAGCTTCCTGGGGGATGTCGGGACAGATACGCAGTATTTT
>TRBJ1-2|NA|TRBV2|NA
CASREGPPSQYGYTF
TGTGCCAGCAGGGAGGGACCGCCCTCCCAATATGGCTACACCTTC
>TRBJ2-1|once|TRBV5-1|TRBD2
CASSSGLAGDEQFF
TGCGCCAGCAGCTCAGGACTAGCGGGAGATGAGCAGTTCTTC
>TRBJ2-1|NA|TRBV7-2|NA
CASRRDIYNEQFF
TGTGCCAGCAGGCGGGACATTTACAATGAGCAGTTCTTC
>TRBJ1-4|NA|TRBV28|TRBD1
CASRSRQGGEKLFF
TGTGCCAGCAGATCGCGACAGGGGGGAGAAAAACTGTTTTTT
>TRBJ2-7|NA|TRBV28|TRBD1
CASSPDGDREYEQYF
TGTGCCAGCAGTCCCGATGGGGACAGGGAGTACGAGCAGTACTTC
>TRBJ2-1|NA|TRBV29-1|TRBD2
CSVGRRREASYNEQFF
TGCAGCGTTGGCAGGCGGCGGGAGGCCTCCTACAATGAGCAGTTCTTC
>TRBJ2-3|once|TRBV6-1|TRBD2
CASSVGLVFDTQYF
TGTGCCAGCAGTGTGGGACTAGTTTTCGATACGCAGTATTTT
>TRBJ2-5|once|TRBV19|NA
CASSRTPGTQYF
TGTGCCAGTAGTCGCACCCCAGGGACCCAGTACTTC
>TRBJ2-3|NA|TRBV7-9|NA
CASSFSSGTDTQYF
TGTGCCAGCAGCTTCTCGTCCGGCACAGATACGCAGTATTTT
>TRBJ1-5|NA|TRBV28|NA
CASTQIGIQPQHF
TGTGCCAGCACCCAGATCGGGATTCAGCCCCAGCATTTT
>TRBJ1-2|once|TRBV6-5|NA
CASSYILRDTFYGYTF
TGTGCCAGCAGTTACATTCTACGGGACACCTTCTATGGCTACACCTTC
>TRBJ2-1|NA|TRBV7-9|NA
CASSPPGASWGNEQFF
TGTGCCAGCAGCCCACCTGGGGCTAGCTGGGGGAATGAGCAGTTCTTC
>TRBJ1-1|few|TRBV27|TRBD1
CASGYRDRGTEAFF
TGTGCCAGCGGATACCGGGACAGGGGTACTGAAGCTTTCTTT
>TRBJ1-3|NA|TRBV28|TRBD1
CASSPGTGWTGNTIYF
TGTGCCAGCAGTCCCGGGACAGGGTGGACTGGAAACACCATATATTTT
>TRBJ2-4|NA|TRBV4-1|TRBD2
CASSPGLAGVLAKNIQYF
TGCGCCAGCAGCCCGGGACTAGCGGGGGTACTAGCCAAAAACATTCAGTACTTC
>TRBJ2-7|NA|TRBV18|NA
CASSPPSGYEQYF
TGTGCCAGCTCACCACCTAGCGGATACGAGCAGTACTTC
>TRBJ2-3|once|TRBV5-6|NA
CASSRQVPHRDTQYF
TGTGCCAGCAGCCGACAGGTCCCCCACAGGGATACGCAGTATTTT